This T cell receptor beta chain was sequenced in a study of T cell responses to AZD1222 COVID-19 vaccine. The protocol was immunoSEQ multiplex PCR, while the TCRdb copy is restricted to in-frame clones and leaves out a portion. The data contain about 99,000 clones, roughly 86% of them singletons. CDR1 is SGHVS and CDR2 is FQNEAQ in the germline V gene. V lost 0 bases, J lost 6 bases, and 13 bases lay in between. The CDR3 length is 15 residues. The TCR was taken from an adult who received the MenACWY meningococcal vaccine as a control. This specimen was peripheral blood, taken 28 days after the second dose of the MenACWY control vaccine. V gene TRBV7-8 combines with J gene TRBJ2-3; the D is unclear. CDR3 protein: CASSLADNPRDTQYF. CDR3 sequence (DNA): TGTGCCAGCAGCTTAGCGGATAATCCCCGGGATACGCAGTATTTT. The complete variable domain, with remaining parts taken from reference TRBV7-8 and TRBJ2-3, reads GAGVSQSPRYKVAKRGQDVALRCDPISGHVSLFWYQQALGQGPEFLTYFQNEAQLDKSGLPSDRFFAERPEGSVSTLKIQRTQQEDSAVYLCASSLADNPRDTQYFGPGTRLTVL.